The 18 T cell receptor beta chains presented below share a single source sample, sequenced in a study of T-cell memory formation after mild COVID-19. TCRdb independently ran MiXCR on the 5' RACE reads; one entry per CDR3 protein. The table lists hundreds of thousands of distinct CDR3 sequences, roughly 18% of them singletons. Sequenced: PBMCs or a T cell subset sorted from them (not recorded which). The receptors shown here come from an adult woman who had mild COVID-19 (a few samples of this study predate the infection). Cell type and time point are not known.

This clonotype was counted at least ten times. The gene calls are TRBV5-1 and TRBJ2-2; the match to TRBD2 covers 8 bases. V lost 4 bases and J lost 6; bases outside the gene matches: 17. Germline CDR1 SGHRS, CDR2 YFSETQ. The CDR3 has 18 amino acids. The CDR3 region has the DNA TGCGCCAGCAGCCTTACCGCCGGCGGCGGGGGGAGAGCCGGGGAGCTGTTTTTT. The encoded protein is CASSLTAGGGGRAGELFF. Based on the CDR3 plus reference TRBV5-1 and TRBJ2-2, the full variable domain is KAGVTQTPRYLIKTRGQQVTLSCSPISGHRSVSWYQQTPGQGLQFLFEYFSETQRNKGNFPGRFSGRQFSNSRSEMNVSTLELGDSALYLCASSLTAGGGGRAGELFFGEGSRLTVL.

The table lists this clonotype with a few counts. The chain has TRBV12-3 or TRBV12-4 and TRBJ2-5; 10 bases are a match to TRBD2. The CDR3 is made up of 16 amino acids. J was trimmed by 2 bases and V by 5 bases; bases with no gene match: 8. The CDR3 here is CASSIGLADEQETQYF. In nucleotides, the CDR3 is TGTGCCAGCAGTATAGGACTAGCGGACGAACAAGAGACCCAGTACTTC.

This clonotype was detected ten times or more. The chain is built from TRBV5-6 and TRBJ2-2; no clear D. In germline, CDR1 is SGHDT, CDR2 YYEEEE. There are 16 residues in the CDR3. The ends were cut back, 0 bases at V and 6 bases at J, with 15 bases in the middle. The CDR3 region has the DNA TGTGCCAGCAGCTTGGCCTCGGCGAAAAAGTCCGGGGAGCTGTTTTTT. Residues: CASSLASAKKSGELFF.

The chain recombines TRBV6-2 or TRBV6-3 with TRBJ2-1, with 11 bases that match TRBD2. V lost 5 bases, J lost 2 bases, and 5 bases stayed unmatched. The CDR3 spans 16 residues. CDR1 and CDR2 (germline): MNHEY, SVGEGT. The CDR3 spells CASSKTSGTPYNEQFF. The CDR3 DNA sequence: TGTGCCAGCAGTAAGACTAGCGGGACTCCCTACAATGAGCAGTTCTTC.

The gene calls are TRBV7-2 and TRBJ1-2, with D perhaps matching TRBD1 (5 bases). The CDR3 has 13 residues. Germline assignment: CDR1 SGHTA and CDR2 FQGNSA. V was pared by 5 bases and J by 4 bases, with 11 bases between. The CDR3 coding sequence is TGTGCCAGCAGCGTCGGACAAAGCTATGGCTACACCTTC. This encodes CASSVGQSYGYTF.

The chain joins TRBV6-5 to TRBJ2-3; D remains unclear. Germline CDR1 reads MNHEY; CDR2 reads SVGAGI. V gave up 10 bases and J gave up 2 bases, with 13 bases separating them. The CDR3 runs 13 residues. The CDR3 protein is CAIRSWDTDTQYF. The CDR3 DNA is TGTGCCATAAGGAGTTGGGACACAGATACGCAGTATTTT.

The chain couples TRBV6-4 to TRBJ1-5; a possible D gene is TRBD1 (6 bases). The CDR3 has 15 residues. Germline CDR1 is MRHNA and CDR2 is SNTAGT. Trimming stripped 1 base from V and 6 bases from J, with 13 bases between. The CDR3 bases are TGTGCCAGCAGTGACTACCACAGGGTTGGTCAGCCCCAGCATTTT. Translating it yields CASSDYHRVGQPQHF.

This clonotype was counted a few times. J is TRBJ2-1 and V is TRBV20-1, with 8 bases identical to TRBD2. CDR3 length: 15 residues. Germline trimming cut 6 bases from V and 5 bases from J; bases unmatched to any gene: 12. Germline CDR1 DFQATT, CDR2 SNEGSKA (reference sequence). Written as DNA, the CDR3 is TGCAGTGCCGCTCTAAGCGGGAGAGGCAACAATGAGCAGTTCTTC. Residues: CSAALSGRGNNEQFF.

This chain joins TRBV27 and TRBJ1-2; 7 bases align to TRBD1. The V and J ends lost 4 bases and 4 bases, in that order; junction bases with no gene match: 12. The CDR3 totals 16 residues. Germline V gene sequence: CDR1 MNHEY, CDR2 SMNVEV (reference sequence). CDR3 loop: CASSSTGQTLGYGYTF. As DNA, the CDR3 is TGTGCCAGCAGTTCCACGGGACAGACCTTAGGCTATGGCTACACCTTC.

This clonotype was detected a few times. The J gene is TRBJ2-5, the V gene TRBV24-1; 9 positions match TRBD1. The CDR3 length is 15 residues. Germline CDR1 KGHDR, CDR2 SFDVKD. The V gene end was trimmed by 3 bases and the J gene end by 4 bases; junction bases not matched to a gene: 5. The DNA for the CDR3 is TGTGCCACCAGTGATACGAACAGGGGGCGAGAGACCCAGTACTTC. It specifies CATSDTNRGRETQYF.

The rearrangement joins TRBV14 to TRBJ2-5; D may be TRBD2 (6 bases). This CDR3 contains 12 residues. CDR1 and CDR2 (germline): SGHDN, FVKESK. V was trimmed by 11 bases and J by 4 bases, leaving 14 bases between them. In DNA form, the CDR3 reads TGTGCCGTACGGGACTCCGGAGAGACCCAGTACTTC. Protein product: CAVRDSGETQYF.

J is TRBJ1-2 and V is TRBV3-1; D is ambiguous. V shed 8 bases and J shed 4 bases, with 14 bases lying between them. CDR1 is LGHDT, CDR2 YNNKEL, per germline (reference sequence). This CDR3 comprises 13 residues. The CDR3 nucleotides read TGTGCCAGCTCACACCCTCACGGCTATGGCTACACCTTC. It is translated as CASSHPHGYGYTF. Combining the CDR3 with reference TRBV3-1 and TRBJ1-2 gives the whole variable domain DTAVSQTPKYLVTQMGNDKSIKCEQNLGHDTMYWYKQDSKKFLKIMFSYNNKELIINETVPNRFSPKSPDKAHLNLHINSLELGDSAVYFCASSHPHGYGYTFGSGTRLTVV.

This clonotype came up a few times. The chain combines TRBV5-1 with TRBJ2-1, with 8 positions matching TRBD2. This CDR3 region has 16 residues. CDR1 is SGHRS, CDR2 YFSETQ, per germline. V gave up 3 bases and J gave up 4 bases; unmatched junction bases: 9. The CDR3 spells CASSSYPGGGYNEQFF. CDR3 nucleotides: TGCGCCAGCAGCTCCTACCCGGGGGGGGGTTACAATGAGCAGTTCTTC. Drawing the rest from reference TRBV5-1 and TRBJ2-1, the complete variable domain is KAGVTQTPRYLIKTRGQQVTLSCSPISGHRSVSWYQQTPGQGLQFLFEYFSETQRNKGNFPGRFSGRQFSNSRSEMNVSTLELGDSALYLCASSSYPGGGYNEQFFGPGTRLTVL.

This clonotype was seen only a few times. The chain uses TRBV4-1 and TRBJ2-5; TRBD2 matches at 7 bases. The CDR3 is made up of 15 amino acids. The J segment lost 1 base and the V segment lost 4 bases, leaving 6 bases of the junction unmatched. Germline V lookup: CDR1 MGHRA, CDR2 YSYEKL. In DNA, the CDR3 is TGCGCCAGCAGCCTTGTGGGGGGGACCCAAGAGACCCAGTACTTC. Amino acids: CASSLVGGTQETQYF.

The chain has TRBV19 and TRBJ2-2; 9 nucleotides line up with TRBD1. J gave up 2 bases and V 10 bases, and 5 bases lay outside the gene matches. Germline V lookup: CDR1 LNHDA, CDR2 SQIVND (reference sequence). This CDR3 is 14 amino acids long. This CDR3 reads CATGDRVNTGELFF. CDR3 coding DNA: TGTGCCACCGGGGACAGGGTTAACACCGGGGAGCTGTTTTTT.

The chain couples TRBV2 to TRBJ2-3; no definite D call. Trimming shortened V by 3 bases and J by 10 bases, and 8 bases separated the two germline ends. CDR3 length: 11 residues. The germline V gene has CDR1 SNHLY and CDR2 FYNNEI. CDR3 DNA sequence: TGTGCCAGCAGTGAGGAAGGTGCGCAGTATTTT. Translating it yields CASSEEGAQYF.

This clonotype was observed a handful of times. The chain's CDR3 is CASSLMGDRAIQPQHF. The CDR3 nucleotides read TGTGCCAGCAGCTTAATGGGGGACAGGGCTATTCAGCCCCAGCATTTT. V usage is TRBV7-3 and J usage is TRBJ1-5; 9 bases are shared with TRBD1. Germline V gene lookup returns CDR1 SGHTA and CDR2 FQGTGA. Unmatched junction bases numbered 7, after V lost 1 base and J lost 6 bases. The CDR3 length is 16 residues.

This clonotype was observed a few times. This chain connects TRBV21-1 to TRBJ2-2; the table calls TRBD2, which could not be checked here. TRBV21-1 is a pseudogene. This CDR3 has 14 amino acids. The DNA for the CDR3 is TGTGCCAGCAGCAAAGTGCGAGGGACCGGGGAGCTGTTTTTT. Amino acids: CASSKVRGTGELFF.